This T cell receptor beta chain comes out of a study of blood T cells in healthy people across ages. Study observations and caveats: The authors considered diversity estimates from one million T cells to be underestimates. Getting older went along with TCR beta diversity per million T cells dropping roughly linearly. Correlation between TCR beta diversity and naive T cell percentage was strong.

CDR3 length: 15 amino acids. Germline CDR1 MNHEY, CDR2 SVGAGI. To note about this clonotype: The antigen is unknown.

Primed by a sample-barcoded 5' primer and a J-beta primer mix, a second PCR proceeded for about 7 to 11 cycles. TCRdb re-analysed the 5' RACE reads in MiXCR, keeping a single row per CDR3 protein. The sample yields hundreds of thousands of distinct CDR3 sequences, about 55% seen once. The receptor was isolated from a man older than 75 in good health. The gene calls are TRBV6-5 and TRBJ2-5; 9 positions agree with TRBD1. The end of the DNA is better explained by TRBJ2-7, so the J call may be wrong. Source material: blood. The chain's CDR3 is CASSYSGQGDYEQYF. The CDR3 nucleotides read TGTGCCAGCAGTTACTCGGGACAGGGAGACTACGAGCAGTACTTC.